Sequencing of this TCR beta chain was carried out in a study of blood T cell repertoires in COVID-19. About the research overall: In each case, the material was cDNA or gDNA derived from T cells, B-cell-depleted T cells, or PBMCs.

This table comes from immunoSEQ multiplex PCR, and its TCRdb copy is limited to in-frame clones, with some not included. The sample lists under 200,000 clones; around 84% were seen once. This CDR3 has 14 residues. V was clipped by 2 bases and J by 0 bases, with 8 bases between them. Germline CDR1 reads LGHDT; CDR2 reads YNNKEL (reference sequence). The chain has TRBV3-1 (or the pseudogene TRBV3-2) and TRBJ2-7, with D perhaps matching TRBD1 (5 bases). Sequenced input: peripheral blood. This TCR derives from a woman aged 80 or older with acute or convalescent COVID-19. The DNA of the CDR3 is TGTGCCAGCAGCCAAAATCAGGGCTCCTACGAGCAGTACTTC. It specifies CASSQNQGSYEQYF.